A selection of T cell receptor beta chains follows, all from one sample in a study of T cells after yellow fever vaccination. TCRdb re-called the 5' RACE reads with MiXCR, one entry per CDR3 protein. Of about 68,000 distinct CDR3 sequences detected, approximately 7% appear once; the ten largest clones hold 35% to 40%. The sample was CD8+ T cells sorted from PBMCs, taken about 49 days after the first yellow fever vaccination. Every receptor here comes from a man aged 18-30 years who received the YFV17D yellow fever vaccine. Both conserved end residues are part of each CDR3. A D gene is named only where the DNA matches it firmly. Rows may omit the clone size; those that give it use once, few, many or a size class.

CDR3,DNA,V,J,size,D
CASSQVLWPSPDTEAFF,TGCGCCAGCAGCCAAGTCCTGTGGCCCAGCCCGGACACTGAAGCTTTCTTT,TRBV4-3,TRBJ1-1,many,-
CASSQTSGSFSGELFF,TGTGCCAGCAGTCAGACTAGCGGGAGTTTCAGCGGGGAGCTGTTTTTT,TRBV6-1,TRBJ2-2,-,TRBD2
CATSSFGALKTQYF,TGTGCCACCAGCTCATTTGGGGCGTTGAAGACCCAGTACTTC,TRBV15,TRBJ2-5,many,-
CASRKTDTGELFF,TGCGCCAGCAGAAAGACAGACACCGGGGAGCTGTTTTTT,TRBV10-2,TRBJ2-2,many,-
CASSLPVGITEAFF,TGTGCCAGCAGCTTACCAGTTGGAATCACTGAAGCTTTCTTT,TRBV7-9,TRBJ1-1,many,-
CASIRPYTGGRSPLHF,TGTGCCAGCATTCGGCCCTACACAGGGGGCAGGTCACCCCTCCACTTT,TRBV6-1,TRBJ1-6,-,TRBD1
CASSQDPSGGAHEQFF,TGCGCCAGCAGCCAAGATCCGAGCGGGGGGGCACATGAGCAGTTCTTC,TRBV4-1,TRBJ2-1,many,TRBD2
CASSPPRGALHF,TGTGCCAGCAGCCCCCCCCGGGGAGCCCTCCACTTT,TRBV28,TRBJ1-6,many,-
CASLGTDEYFGQPQHF,TGTGCCAGTCTAGGGACAGACGAATACTTCGGTCAGCCCCAGCATTTT,TRBV19,TRBJ1-5,-,TRBD1
CASSFVAVREQYF,TGTGCCAGCAGTTTCGTGGCGGTCCGGGAGCAGTACTTC,TRBV12-3/TRBV12-4,TRBJ2-7,few,-
CASSQDIRGNTEAFF,TGCGCCAGCAGCCAAGATATTAGAGGGAACACTGAAGCTTTCTTT,TRBV4-3,TRBJ1-1,few,-
CARSGTDTSYNEQFF,TGTGCCAGGTCCGGGACAGACACCTCCTACAATGAGCAGTTCTTC,TRBV2,TRBJ2-1,-,TRBD1
CAIRATDSPYGYTF,TGTGCCATCAGGGCTACGGACAGTCCCTATGGCTACACCTTC,TRBV10-3,TRBJ1-2,few,-
CASSPYIQANEKLFF,TGTGCCAGCAGCCCCTACATCCAGGCTAATGAAAAACTGTTTTTT,TRBV4-2,TRBJ1-4,-,-
CASSPLGLTQEETQYF,TGTGCCAGCAGTCCCCTTGGCCTAACACAGGAGGAGACCCAGTACTTC,TRBV6-2/TRBV6-3,TRBJ2-5,-,-
CASGLGGDTISCEQYF,TGTGCTAGTGGTTTGGGGGGGGACACAATCTCCTGCGAGCAGTACTTC,TRBV12-5,TRBJ2-7,-,-
CASSLSEGEVKNIQYF,TGTGCCAGCAGCTTATCTGAAGGGGAGGTCAAAAACATTCAGTACTTC,TRBV7-9,TRBJ2-4,-,-
CASSVGGYTEAFF,TGTGCCAGCAGCGTAGGCGGGTACACTGAAGCTTTCTTT,TRBV9,TRBJ1-1,many,-
CASSQDPFQGGAQETQYF,TGCGCCAGCAGCCAAGACCCTTTCCAGGGCGGGGCACAAGAGACCCAGTACTTC,TRBV4-1,TRBJ2-5,few,-
CAIRTGVNSPLHF,TGTGCCATCCGGACAGGGGTGAATTCACCCCTCCACTTT,TRBV2,TRBJ1-6,many,TRBD1
CASSPRGRGYEAFF,TGCGCCAGCAGCCCCCGAGGCAGGGGCTATGAAGCTTTCTTT,TRBV5-1,TRBJ1-1,many,-
CASSIGEPGELFF,TGTGCCAGTAGTATAGGGGAGCCCGGGGAGCTGTTTTTT,TRBV19,TRBJ2-2,few,-
CAISESTPGQGALLYTGELFF,TGTGCCATCAGTGAGTCTACCCCGGGACAAGGAGCCCTTCTGTACACCGGGGAGCTGTTTTTT,TRBV10-3,TRBJ2-2,many,-
CASSSTGQLYEQYF,TGTGCCAGCAGCAGCACGGGACAGCTCTACGAGCAGTACTTC,TRBV5-4,TRBJ2-7,few,TRBD1
CASSFWGGLNEQFF,TGTGCCAGCAGCTTCTGGGGGGGGCTGAATGAGCAGTTCTTC,TRBV7-2,TRBJ2-1,many,-
CASSLLGESNTEAFF,TGTGCCAGCAGCTTGTTGGGGGAGTCTAACACTGAAGCTTTCTTT,TRBV5-8,TRBJ1-1,few,-
CASSLDIRLSITDTQYF,TGTGCCAGCAGCTTAGACATTAGGTTGAGTATTACAGATACGCAGTATTTT,TRBV11-2,TRBJ2-3,many,-
CAWSVFAGQLNNEQFF,TGTGCCTGGAGTGTCTTTGCGGGACAGCTAAACAATGAGCAGTTCTTC,TRBV30,TRBJ2-1,many,-
CSAIPTSAPETQYF,TGCAGCGCTATCCCTACTAGCGCCCCGGAGACCCAGTACTTC,TRBV29-1,TRBJ2-5,many,TRBD2
CASSLVPGHTEAFF,TGTGCCAGCAGCTTAGTCCCGGGGCACACTGAAGCTTTCTTT,TRBV7-2,TRBJ1-1,-,-